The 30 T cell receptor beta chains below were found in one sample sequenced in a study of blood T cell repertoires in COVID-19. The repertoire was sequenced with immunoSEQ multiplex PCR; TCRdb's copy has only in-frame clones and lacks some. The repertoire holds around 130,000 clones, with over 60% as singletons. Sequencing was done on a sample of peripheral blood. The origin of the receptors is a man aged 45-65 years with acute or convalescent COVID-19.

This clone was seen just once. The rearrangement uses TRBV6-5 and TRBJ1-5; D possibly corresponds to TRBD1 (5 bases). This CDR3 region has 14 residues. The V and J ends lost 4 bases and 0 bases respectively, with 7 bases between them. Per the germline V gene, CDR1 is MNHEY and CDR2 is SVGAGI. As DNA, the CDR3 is TGTGCCAGCAGTTGGGGGGATAGCAATCAGCCCCAGCATTTT. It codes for CASSWGDSNQPQHF.

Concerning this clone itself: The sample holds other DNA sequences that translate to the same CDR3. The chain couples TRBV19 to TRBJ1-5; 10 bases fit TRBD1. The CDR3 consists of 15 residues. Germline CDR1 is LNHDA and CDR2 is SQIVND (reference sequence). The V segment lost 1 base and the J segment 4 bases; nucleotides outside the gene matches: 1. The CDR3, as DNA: TGTGCCAGTAGTATAGGGACAGGGGGAAATCAGCCCCAGCATTTT. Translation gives CASSIGTGGNQPQHF.

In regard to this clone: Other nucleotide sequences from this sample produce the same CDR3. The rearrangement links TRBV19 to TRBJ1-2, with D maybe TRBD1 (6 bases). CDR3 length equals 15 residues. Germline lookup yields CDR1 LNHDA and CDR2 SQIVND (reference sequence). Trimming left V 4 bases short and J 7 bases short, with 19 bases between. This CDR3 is CASSRGPGGTFGYTF. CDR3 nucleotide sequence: TGTGCCAGTAGTAGAGGACCGGGGGGCACATTTGGCTACACCTTC. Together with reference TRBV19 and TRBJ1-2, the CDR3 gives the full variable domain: DGGITQSPKYLFRKEGQNVTLSCEQNLNHDAMYWYRQDPGQGLRLIYYSQIVNDFQKGDIAEGYSVSREKKESFPLTVTSAQKNPTAFYLCASSRGPGGTFGYTFGSGTRLTVV.

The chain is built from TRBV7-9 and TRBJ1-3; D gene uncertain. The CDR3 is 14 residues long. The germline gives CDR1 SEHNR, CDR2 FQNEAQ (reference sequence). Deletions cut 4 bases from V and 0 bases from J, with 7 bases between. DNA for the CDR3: TGTGCCAGCAGCTCTACCCGCTCTGGAAACACCATATATTTT. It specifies CASSSTRSGNTIYF. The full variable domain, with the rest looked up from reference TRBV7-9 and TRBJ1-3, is DTGVSQNPRHKITKRGQNVTFRCDPISEHNRLYWYRQTLGQGPEFLTYFQNEAQLEKSRLLSDRFSAERPKGSFSTLEIQRTEQGDSAMYLCASSSTRSGNTIYFGEGSWLTVV.

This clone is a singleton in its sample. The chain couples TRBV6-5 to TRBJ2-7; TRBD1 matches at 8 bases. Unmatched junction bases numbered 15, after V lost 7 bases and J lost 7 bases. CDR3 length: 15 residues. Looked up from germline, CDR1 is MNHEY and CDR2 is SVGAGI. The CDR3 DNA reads TGTGCCAGCAAAAGGGGGGCAGGGGGCGCTTGGGAGCAGTACTTC. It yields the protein CASKRGAGGAWEQYF.

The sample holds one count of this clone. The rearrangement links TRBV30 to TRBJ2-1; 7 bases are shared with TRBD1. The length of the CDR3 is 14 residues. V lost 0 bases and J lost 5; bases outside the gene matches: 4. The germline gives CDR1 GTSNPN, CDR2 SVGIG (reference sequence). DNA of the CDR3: TGTGCCTGGAGTGTAAAGGGGGCCGACAATGAGCAGTTCTTC. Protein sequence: CAWSVKGADNEQFF.

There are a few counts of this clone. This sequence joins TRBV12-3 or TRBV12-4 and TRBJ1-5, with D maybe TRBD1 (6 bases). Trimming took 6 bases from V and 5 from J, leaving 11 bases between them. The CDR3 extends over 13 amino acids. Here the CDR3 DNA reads TGTGCCAGCAGAATGACAGGAGATCAGCCCCAGCATTTT. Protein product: CASRMTGDQPQHF.

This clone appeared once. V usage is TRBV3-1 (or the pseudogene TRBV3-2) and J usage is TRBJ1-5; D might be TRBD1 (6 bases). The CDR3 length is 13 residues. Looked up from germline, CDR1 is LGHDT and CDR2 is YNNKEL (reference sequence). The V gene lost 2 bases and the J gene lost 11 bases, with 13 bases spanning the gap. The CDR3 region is CASSQTGQSAQHF. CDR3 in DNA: TGTGCCAGCAGCCAAACAGGGCAGTCAGCCCAGCATTTT.

The CDR3 nucleotides read TGTGCCAGCAGCTTAGGAGGCGGCTTTCACCGTACAGAGACCCAGTACTTC. Its protein is CASSLGGGFHRTETQYF. The chain combines TRBV7-2 with TRBJ2-5; D unresolved. V lost 1 base and J 4 bases, leaving 19 bases between the germline ends. This CDR3 is built from 17 residues. Per the germline V gene, CDR1 is SGHTA and CDR2 is FQGNSA.

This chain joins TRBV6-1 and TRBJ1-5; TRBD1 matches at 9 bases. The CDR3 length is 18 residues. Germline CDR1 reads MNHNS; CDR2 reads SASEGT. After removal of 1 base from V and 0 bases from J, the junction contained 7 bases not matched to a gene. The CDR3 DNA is TGTGCCAGCAGTGAAGTGGGACAGGGAATTGTTAGCAATCAGCCCCAGCATTTT. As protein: CASSEVGQGIVSNQPQHF.

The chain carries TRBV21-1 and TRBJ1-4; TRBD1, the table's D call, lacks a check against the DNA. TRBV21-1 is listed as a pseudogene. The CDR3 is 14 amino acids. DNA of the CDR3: TGTGCCAGCAGCAAAGCCCCAGGGAATGAAAAACTGTTTTTT. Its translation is CASSKAPGNEKLFF.

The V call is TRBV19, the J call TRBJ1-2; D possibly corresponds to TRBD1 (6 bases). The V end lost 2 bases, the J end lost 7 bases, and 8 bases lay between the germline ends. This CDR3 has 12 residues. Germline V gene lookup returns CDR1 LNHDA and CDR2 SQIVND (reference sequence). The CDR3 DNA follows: TGTGCCAGTAGTATATCAGGGGTTGGCTACACCTTC. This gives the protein CASSISGVGYTF.

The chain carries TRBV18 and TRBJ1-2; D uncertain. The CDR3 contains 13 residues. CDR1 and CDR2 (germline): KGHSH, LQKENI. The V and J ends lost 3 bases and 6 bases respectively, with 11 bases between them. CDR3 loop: CASSPTGSDGYTF. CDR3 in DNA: TGTGCCAGCTCACCGACGGGGTCGGATGGCTACACCTTC. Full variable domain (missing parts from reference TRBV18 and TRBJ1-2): NAGVMQNPRHLVRRRGQEARLRCSPMKGHSHVYWYRQLPEEGLKFMVYLQKENIIDESGMPKERFSAEFPKEGPSILRIQQVVRGDSAAYFCASSPTGSDGYTFGSGTRLTVV.

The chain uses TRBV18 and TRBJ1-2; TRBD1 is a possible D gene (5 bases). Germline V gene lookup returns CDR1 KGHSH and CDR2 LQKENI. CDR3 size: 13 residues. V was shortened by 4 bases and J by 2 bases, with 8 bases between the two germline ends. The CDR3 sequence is CASSQGMNYGYTF. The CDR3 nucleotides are TGTGCCAGCTCACAGGGGATGAACTATGGCTACACCTTC.

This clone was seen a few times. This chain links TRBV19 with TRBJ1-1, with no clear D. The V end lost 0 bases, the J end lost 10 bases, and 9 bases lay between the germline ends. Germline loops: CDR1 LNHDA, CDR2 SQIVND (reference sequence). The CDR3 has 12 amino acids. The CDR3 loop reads CASSIDGRLAFF. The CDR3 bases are TGTGCCAGTAGTATAGATGGCAGACTAGCTTTCTTT.

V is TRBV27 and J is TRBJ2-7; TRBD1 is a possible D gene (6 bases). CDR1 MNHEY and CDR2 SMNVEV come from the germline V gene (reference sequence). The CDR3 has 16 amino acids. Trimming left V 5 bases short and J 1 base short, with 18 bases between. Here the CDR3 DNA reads TGTGCCAGCAGTGCCGGGACACCCCTAGGGTCCTACGAGCAGTACTTC. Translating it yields CASSAGTPLGSYEQYF.

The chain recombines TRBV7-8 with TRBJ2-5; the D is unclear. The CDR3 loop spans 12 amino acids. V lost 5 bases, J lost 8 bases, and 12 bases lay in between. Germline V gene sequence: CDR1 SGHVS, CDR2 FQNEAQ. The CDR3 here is CASSPDSLTQYF. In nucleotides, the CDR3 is TGTGCCAGCAGCCCTGACTCCCTCACCCAGTACTTC.

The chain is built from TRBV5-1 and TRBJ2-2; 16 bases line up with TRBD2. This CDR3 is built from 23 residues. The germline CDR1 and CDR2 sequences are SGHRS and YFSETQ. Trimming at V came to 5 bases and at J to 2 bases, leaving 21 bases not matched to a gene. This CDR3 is CASRRTPTIPGLAGGLNTGELFF. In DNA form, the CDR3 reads TGCGCCAGCAGACGCACCCCAACTATCCCGGGACTAGCGGGGGGGCTTAACACCGGGGAGCTGTTTTTT.

Here the CDR3 reads CASSKGLALTDTQYF. The CDR3 nucleotides read TGTGCCAGCAGCAAGGGACTAGCCCTCACAGATACGCAGTATTTT. The rearrangement links TRBV28 to TRBJ2-3; 9 bases are shared with TRBD2. Germline V CDR1 and CDR2: MDHEN, SYDVKM. CDR3 length: 15 residues. V dropped 6 bases and J dropped 2; count of bases not matched to a gene: 6.

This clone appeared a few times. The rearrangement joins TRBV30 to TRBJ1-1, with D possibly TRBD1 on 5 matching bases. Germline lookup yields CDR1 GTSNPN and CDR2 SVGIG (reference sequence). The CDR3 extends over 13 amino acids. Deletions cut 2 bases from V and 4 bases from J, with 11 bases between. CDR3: CAWSTGRATEAFF. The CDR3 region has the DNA TGTGCCTGGAGTACGGGCAGGGCCACTGAAGCTTTCTTT.

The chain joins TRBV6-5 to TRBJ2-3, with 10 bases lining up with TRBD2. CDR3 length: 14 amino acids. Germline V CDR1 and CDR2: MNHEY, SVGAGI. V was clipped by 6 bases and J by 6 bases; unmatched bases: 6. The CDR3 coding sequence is TGTGCCAGCAGATCGACTAGCGGGTCGGATACGCAGTATTTT. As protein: CASRSTSGSDTQYF.

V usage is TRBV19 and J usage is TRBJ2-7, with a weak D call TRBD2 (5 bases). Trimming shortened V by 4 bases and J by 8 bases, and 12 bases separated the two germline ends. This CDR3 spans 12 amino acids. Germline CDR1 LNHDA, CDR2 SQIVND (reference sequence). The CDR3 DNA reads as TGTGCCAGTAGTAACCGGGAAGGACAGCAGTACTTC. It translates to CASSNREGQQYF.

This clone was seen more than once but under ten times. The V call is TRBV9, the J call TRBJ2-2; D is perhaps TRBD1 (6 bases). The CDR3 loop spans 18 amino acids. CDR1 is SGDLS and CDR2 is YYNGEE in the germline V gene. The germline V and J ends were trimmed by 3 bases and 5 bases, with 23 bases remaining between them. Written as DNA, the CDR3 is TGTGCCAGCAGCGCAGAGGGGGAGATAGGGCCTTCTACCGGGGAGCTGTTTTTT. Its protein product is CASSAEGEIGPSTGELFF.

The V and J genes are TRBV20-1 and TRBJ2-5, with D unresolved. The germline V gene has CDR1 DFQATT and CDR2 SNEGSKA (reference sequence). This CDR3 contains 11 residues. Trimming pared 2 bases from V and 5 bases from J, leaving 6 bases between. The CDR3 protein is CSARLQETQYF. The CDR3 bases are TGCAGTGCTAGATTGCAGGAGACCCAGTACTTC.

The CDR3 region is CASSEGGKTPLHF. The CDR3, as DNA: TGTGCCAGCAGTGAGGGGGGTAAGACACCCCTCCACTTT. The chain links TRBV6-4 to TRBJ1-6; D is perhaps TRBD1 (5 bases). Trimming shortened V by 3 bases and J by 11 bases, and 11 bases separated the two germline ends. Per germline, CDR1 MRHNA and CDR2 SNTAGT. The CDR3 is made up of 13 amino acids.

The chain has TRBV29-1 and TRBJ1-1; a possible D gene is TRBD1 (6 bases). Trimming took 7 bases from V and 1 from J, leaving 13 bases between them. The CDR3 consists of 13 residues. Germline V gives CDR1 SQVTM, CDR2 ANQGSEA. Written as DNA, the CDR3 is TGCAGCGGACAAGGGGGTGCGAACACTGAAGCTTTCTTT. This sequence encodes CSGQGGANTEAFF.

In DNA, the CDR3 is TGTGCCTGGAGTAGGACAGGGAAATGGTTACTGCAAGAGACCCAGTACTTC. Amino acids: CAWSRTGKWLLQETQYF. The chain links TRBV30 to TRBJ2-5; 8 nucleotides agree with TRBD1. The J segment lost 2 bases and the V segment lost 2 bases, leaving 13 bases of the junction unmatched. Germline values: CDR1 GTSNPN, CDR2 SVGIG (reference sequence). The CDR3 is made up of 17 amino acids.

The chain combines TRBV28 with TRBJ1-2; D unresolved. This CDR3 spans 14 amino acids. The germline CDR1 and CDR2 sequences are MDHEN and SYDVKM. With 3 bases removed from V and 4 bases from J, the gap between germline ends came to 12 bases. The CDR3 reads CASSLGAKGYGYTF. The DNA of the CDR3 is TGTGCCAGCAGTTTGGGAGCCAAGGGCTATGGCTACACCTTC.

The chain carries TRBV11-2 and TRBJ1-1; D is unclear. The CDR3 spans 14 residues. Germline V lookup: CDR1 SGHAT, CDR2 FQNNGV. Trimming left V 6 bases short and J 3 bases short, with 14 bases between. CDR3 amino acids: CASRPGGWDTEAFF. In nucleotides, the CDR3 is TGTGCCAGCAGACCCGGCGGGTGGGACACTGAAGCTTTCTTT.

CDR3 loop: CASKLAGGYNEQFF. CDR3 DNA sequence: TGTGCCAGCAAACTAGCGGGGGGCTACAATGAGCAGTTCTTC. The chain recombines TRBV2 with TRBJ2-1, with 12 bases identical to TRBD2. This CDR3 is built from 14 residues. The V and J ends lost 7 bases and 3 bases, in that order; junction bases with no gene match: 1. Germline V gives CDR1 SNHLY, CDR2 FYNNEI.